One and the same sample provided the 21 T cell receptor beta chains below, sequenced in a study of identifying expanded T cells in peripheral blood. Data came from immunoSEQ multiplex PCR; TCRdb stores just in-frame clones and leaves some out. The table records 90,000 to 95,000 clones, approximately 86% of them present only once. Sequencing was performed on blood. These receptors all come from a person between 18 and 75 years old in good health.

Here the CDR3 reads CASSPYRGEGAYGYTF. Here the CDR3 DNA reads TGTGCCAGCAGCCCCTACCGTGGGGAGGGGGCCTATGGCTACACCTTC. The rearrangement uses TRBV27 and TRBJ1-2; 7 bases agree with TRBD1. From germline, CDR1 is MNHEY and CDR2 SMNVEV (reference sequence). The CDR3 spans 16 residues. V shed 6 bases, J shed 4 bases, and the junction held 14 bases outside the gene matches.

The CDR3 region is CASSLGRYGYTF. The DNA for the CDR3 is TGTGCCAGCAGCTTGGGACGGTATGGCTACACCTTC. The gene calls are TRBV7-9 and TRBJ1-2; a weak D match, TRBD1 (5 bases). The CDR3 extends over 12 amino acids. Germline assignment: CDR1 SEHNR and CDR2 FQNEAQ (reference sequence). V was cut by 3 bases and J by 5 bases, with 7 bases left in between. The complete variable domain, with remaining parts taken from reference TRBV7-9 and TRBJ1-2, reads DTGVSQNPRHKITKRGQNVTFRCDPISEHNRLYWYRQTLGQGPEFLTYFQNEAQLEKSRLLSDRFSAERPKGSFSTLEIQRTEQGDSAMYLCASSLGRYGYTFGSGTRLTVV.

This chain joins TRBV19 and TRBJ2-1; 10 bases are a match to TRBD1. The germline V gene has CDR1 LNHDA and CDR2 SQIVND (reference sequence). The V segment lost 3 bases and the J segment 9 bases; nucleotides outside the gene matches: 8. The CDR3 sequence is 15 residues long. This chain's CDR3 is CASSIRGQGTSEQFF. Here the CDR3 DNA reads TGTGCCAGTAGTATTCGGGGACAGGGGACGAGTGAGCAGTTCTTC.

V is TRBV5-1 and J is TRBJ2-7; D is perhaps TRBD1 (6 bases). Germline V gene sequence: CDR1 SGHRS, CDR2 YFSETQ. CDR3 length: 13 residues. The V end was cut by 4 bases, the J end by 2 bases, with 10 bases between. CDR3 sequence: CASSPTGTYEQYF. CDR3 sequence (DNA): TGCGCCAGCAGCCCCACAGGGACCTACGAGCAGTACTTC.

V is TRBV6-1 and J is TRBJ1-2, with D maybe TRBD1 (5 bases). The germline gives CDR1 MNHNS, CDR2 SASEGT. Trimming pared 4 bases from V and 1 base from J, leaving 10 bases between. This CDR3 has 14 amino acids. The CDR3 here is CASSVRVINYGYTF. The CDR3 DNA is TGTGCCAGCAGTGTCAGGGTAATTAACTATGGCTACACCTTC.

DNA for the CDR3: TGCGCCAGCAGTCAATCAGCGGCAGAGTCAAGAAGAGGCTACACCTTC. This gives the protein CASSQSAAESRRGYTF. The chain links TRBV23-1 to TRBJ1-2; D is unresolved. TRBV23-1 is designated an ORF whose function remains uncertain. The CDR3 totals 16 residues. The V gene lost 0 bases and the J gene lost 8 bases, with 19 bases spanning the gap.

The V and J genes are TRBV5-1 and TRBJ1-2; D gene ambiguous. V was shortened by 5 bases and J by 1 base, with 15 bases between the two germline ends. The CDR3 has 15 amino acids. The germline gives CDR1 SGHRS, CDR2 YFSETQ. The CDR3 DNA reads as TGCGCCAGCAGTCCCCTGGGCAGCTATAACTATGGCTACACCTTC. This encodes CASSPLGSYNYGYTF.

The rearrangement links TRBV18 to TRBJ2-5; D is unclear. Trimming left V 2 bases short and J 2 bases short, with 9 bases between. Germline loops: CDR1 KGHSH, CDR2 LQKENI. CDR3 length equals 14 residues. The CDR3: CASSPKLAQETQYF. In DNA form, the CDR3 reads TGTGCCAGCTCACCAAAACTTGCACAAGAGACCCAGTACTTC.

The CDR3 sequence: CASSQEYRGRMGNYGYTF. The CDR3, as DNA: TGCGCCAGCAGCCAAGAGTACAGGGGGCGGATGGGTAACTATGGCTACACCTTC. V and J are TRBV4-1 and TRBJ1-2, with TRBD1 matching over 9 bases. The germline V gene encodes CDR1 MGHRA and CDR2 YSYEKL. The CDR3 is 18 residues long. After removal of 0 bases from V and 1 base from J, the junction contained 9 bases not matched to a gene.

The sample holds one count of this clone. The J gene is TRBJ1-1, the V gene TRBV19; TRBD1 is a possible D gene (5 bases). The germline V gene has CDR1 LNHDA and CDR2 SQIVND (reference sequence). V was pared by 6 bases and J by 3 bases, with 20 bases between. The CDR3 sequence is 16 residues long. Written as DNA, the CDR3 is TGTGCCAGTAGACCTAGGACGGCTCAAGGGGACACTGAAGCTTTCTTT. Translation gives CASRPRTAQGDTEAFF. Looking up the rest from reference TRBV19 and TRBJ1-1 gives the full variable domain: DGGITQSPKYLFRKEGQNVTLSCEQNLNHDAMYWYRQDPGQGLRLIYYSQIVNDFQKGDIAEGYSVSREKKESFPLTVTSAQKNPTAFYLCASRPRTAQGDTEAFFGQGTRLTVV.

A note on this clone: This same CDR3 is encoded by further DNA sequences in the sample. The V and J genes are TRBV30 and TRBJ1-1; 7 bases match TRBD1. V trimming: 3 bases; J trimming: 1 base; junction bases outside the gene matches: 2. The CDR3 spans 13 residues. Germline values: CDR1 GTSNPN, CDR2 SVGIG (reference sequence). In DNA, the CDR3 is TGTGCCTGGAGCCGACAGGGGAACACTGAAGCTTTCTTT. This sequence encodes CAWSRQGNTEAFF.

The sample holds one count of this clone. V and J are TRBV5-1 and TRBJ1-3, with 7 bases identical to TRBD1. Germline CDR1 is SGHRS and CDR2 is YFSETQ. The junction had 11 bases not matched to a gene; V was cut back by 4 bases and J by 4 bases. The CDR3 is 16 residues long. Here the CDR3 DNA reads TGCGCCAGCAGCATAGGGACAGTTGGGAGCGGAAACACCATATATTTT. Amino acids: CASSIGTVGSGNTIYF.

In DNA form, the CDR3 reads TGTGCCAGCAGCTTTATAACAGATACGCAGTATTTT. Amino acids: CASSFITDTQYF. This chain links TRBV7-9 with TRBJ2-3; no firm D call. The V gene's germline CDR1 is SEHNR and CDR2 FQNEAQ (reference sequence). Trimming pared 3 bases from V and 3 bases from J, leaving 4 bases between. The CDR3 totals 12 residues.

The chain links TRBV29-1 to TRBJ2-2, with 11 bases aligning to TRBD2. CDR3 length: 15 amino acids. The V gene end was trimmed by 7 bases and the J gene end by 5 bases; junction bases not matched to a gene: 9. Germline CDR1 SQVTM, CDR2 ANQGSEA. CDR3 residues: CSAEIAGGPTGELFF. CDR3 in DNA: TGCAGCGCCGAAATAGCGGGGGGGCCAACCGGGGAGCTGTTTTTT.

The chain uses TRBV19 and TRBJ2-7; 11 bases match TRBD1. The CDR3 is 15 residues long. Germline V gene sequence: CDR1 LNHDA, CDR2 SQIVND (reference sequence). The trim removed 5 bases at V and 0 bases at J, leaving 3 bases unmatched. The CDR3 sequence is CASSAGTGGSYEQYF. Written as DNA, the CDR3 is TGTGCCAGTAGTGCCGGGACAGGGGGCTCCTACGAGCAGTACTTC. Complete variable domain (other parts from reference TRBV19 and TRBJ2-7): DGGITQSPKYLFRKEGQNVTLSCEQNLNHDAMYWYRQDPGQGLRLIYYSQIVNDFQKGDIAEGYSVSREKKESFPLTVTSAQKNPTAFYLCASSAGTGGSYEQYFGPGTRLTVT.

The rearrangement links TRBV11-2 to TRBJ2-3; tentatively, D is TRBD1 (5 bases). V shed 2 bases and J shed 1 base, with 7 bases lying between them. The CDR3 sequence is 14 residues long. Germline V gene data show CDR1 as SGHAT and CDR2 as FQNNGV. The CDR3 region has the DNA TGTGCCAGCAGCTTACTAGGGGGCACAGATACGCAGTATTTT. Its translation: CASSLLGGTDTQYF.

The chain joins TRBV4-1 to TRBJ2-1; 11 nucleotides match TRBD2. V shed 0 bases, J shed 1 base, and the junction held 2 bases outside the gene matches. This CDR3 contains 17 residues. Germline V gene data show CDR1 as MGHRA and CDR2 as YSYEKL. DNA for the CDR3: TGCGCCAGCAGCCAAGATAGACTAGCGGGGTCCTACAATGAGCAGTTCTTC. As protein: CASSQDRLAGSYNEQFF.

This chain joins TRBV27 and TRBJ2-7, with 11 nucleotides matching TRBD2. The CDR3 is made up of 15 amino acids. Germline V lookup: CDR1 MNHEY, CDR2 SMNVEV (reference sequence). The J segment lost 6 bases and the V segment lost 6 bases, leaving 10 bases of the junction unmatched. In DNA, the CDR3 is TGTGCCAGCAGACCCTTAGCGGGGGGGCGGTTCGAGCAGTACTTC. It encodes CASRPLAGGRFEQYF.

DNA of the CDR3: TGTGCCAGCAGCTGGGTGACGGGCCCGTCTAACTATGGCTACACCTTC. Translated: CASSWVTGPSNYGYTF. The chain recombines TRBV5-4 with TRBJ1-2; D gene ambiguous. Germline V gives CDR1 SGHNT, CDR2 YYREEE (reference sequence). V was shortened by 3 bases and J by 0 bases, with 15 bases between the two germline ends. The CDR3 runs 16 residues.

The V call is TRBV6-1, the J call TRBJ1-2, with a tentative D call TRBD1 (5 bases). V shed 5 bases and J shed 7 bases, with 20 bases lying between them. The germline V gene has CDR1 MNHNS and CDR2 SASEGT. CDR3 size: 15 residues. CDR3 nucleotide sequence: TGTGCCAGCAGTCGGGGCAGGGAGGGATCGGGTGGCTACACCTTC. Its translation: CASSRGREGSGGYTF.

This chain uses TRBV19 with TRBJ1-5; a possible D gene is TRBD1 (5 bases). V gave up 5 bases and J gave up 9 bases, with 17 bases separating them. In germline, CDR1 is LNHDA, CDR2 SQIVND (reference sequence). The CDR3 loop spans 14 amino acids. This chain's CDR3 is CASSSGGGRGPQHF. DNA of the CDR3: TGTGCCAGTAGTTCGGGCGGGGGGAGAGGGCCCCAGCATTTT.